The rows below give T cell receptor beta chains drawn from one sample of a study of cytomegalovirus exposure and HLA in healthy donors. The data were produced by immunoSEQ multiplex PCR, yet TCRdb's version contains in-frame clones alone and is incomplete. The sample lists some 140,000 clones; approximately 75% were seen once. Sequenced input: PBMCs. These receptors originate from a male donor in good health and CMV-seronegative. CDR3s include the opening cysteine and the closing phenylalanine or tryptophan. D genes are given only for firm matches. Some rows have no size entry. The others give once, few or many, or a class for an expanded clone.

J gene: TRBJ2-4
D gene: TRBD1
clone size: .
V gene: TRBV6-1
CDR3 DNA: TGTGCCAGCAGTGGGGGACAGGGGGCGTCCAAAAACATTCAGTACTTC
CDR3 protein: CASSGGQGASKNIQYF

J gene: TRBJ2-2
D gene: .
clone size: .
V gene: TRBV9
CDR3 DNA: TGTGCCAGCAGCGTAGCCACTAACACCGGGGAGCTGTTTTTT
CDR3 protein: CASSVATNTGELFF

J gene: TRBJ1-4
D gene: TRBD1
clone size: once
V gene: TRBV5-1
CDR3 DNA: TGCGCCAGCAGCTTGGGGAGTCAGGGGGCGCTTGAAAAACTGTTTTTT
CDR3 protein: CASSLGSQGALEKLFF

J gene: TRBJ1-1
D gene: TRBD1
clone size: .
V gene: TRBV4-3
CDR3 DNA: TGCGCCAGCAGCCATTTACAGGGGGCAGCCACTGAAGCTTTCTTT
CDR3 protein: CASSHLQGAATEAFF

J gene: TRBJ1-1
D gene: .
clone size: .
V gene: TRBV5-1
CDR3 DNA: TGCGCCAGCAGCCAGACGGGTAGCGGCACTGAAGCTTTCTTT
CDR3 protein: CASSQTGSGTEAFF

J gene: TRBJ2-7
D gene: TRBD2
clone size: few
V gene: TRBV20-1
CDR3 DNA: TGCAGTGCAAGGACTAGCGGAGAGCAGTACTTC
CDR3 protein: CSARTSGEQYF

J gene: TRBJ1-2
D gene: .
clone size: .
V gene: TRBV7-2
CDR3 DNA: TGTGCCAGCAGCTTACGACAGGCCATGCGTGGCTACACCTTC
CDR3 protein: CASSLRQAMRGYTF

J gene: TRBJ1-1
D gene: .
clone size: .
V gene: TRBV7-2
CDR3 DNA: TGTGCCAGCAGCTTAGGGGAGAGTTACACTGAAGCTTTCTTT
CDR3 protein: CASSLGESYTEAFF

J gene: TRBJ1-2
D gene: TRBD1
clone size: .
V gene: TRBV7-2
CDR3 DNA: TGTGCCAGCAGAGACAGGGCTAACTATGGCTACACCTTC
CDR3 protein: CASRDRANYGYTF

J gene: TRBJ2-3
D gene: .
clone size: .
V gene: TRBV6-4
CDR3 DNA: TGTGCCAGCAGTGACGGAGGGGGCGCAGATACGCAGTATTTT
CDR3 protein: CASSDGGGADTQYF

J gene: TRBJ1-1
D gene: .
clone size: few
V gene: TRBV7-9
CDR3 DNA: TGTGCCAGCAGCCGGGGGGGGAACACTGAAGCTTTCTTT
CDR3 protein: CASSRGGNTEAFF

J gene: TRBJ2-5
D gene: TRBD2
clone size: .
V gene: TRBV5-1
CDR3 DNA: TGCGCCAGCAGCTCAGGGGCCTCTAGCGGGGAGGAGACCCAGTACTTC
CDR3 protein: CASSSGASSGEETQYF

J gene: TRBJ2-5
D gene: TRBD1
clone size: once
V gene: TRBV6-6
CDR3 DNA: TGTGCCAGCAGTCGGACAGGGGGTTATGAGACCCAGTACTTC
CDR3 protein: CASSRTGGYETQYF

J gene: TRBJ2-3
D gene: .
clone size: .
V gene: TRBV5-4
CDR3 DNA: TGTGCCAGCAGCTCCCCCATGCAGAGCACAGATACGCAGTATTTT
CDR3 protein: CASSSPMQSTDTQYF

J gene: TRBJ2-7
D gene: .
clone size: .
V gene: TRBV5-1
CDR3 DNA: TGCGCCAGCAGCGGACAAAATGTTTACGAGCAGTACTTC
CDR3 protein: CASSGQNVYEQYF

J gene: TRBJ1-2
D gene: TRBD1
clone size: .
V gene: TRBV4-3
CDR3 DNA: TGCGCCAGCAGCTCCCGGGACAGGGGTTACTATGGCTACACCTTC
CDR3 protein: CASSSRDRGYYGYTF

J gene: TRBJ1-4
D gene: TRBD1
clone size: .
V gene: TRBV7-2
CDR3 DNA: TGTGCCAGCAGCCGGGACAGCAGCGTAAATGAAAAACTGTTTTTT
CDR3 protein: CASSRDSSVNEKLFF

J gene: TRBJ2-1
D gene: TRBD2
clone size: once
V gene: TRBV30
CDR3 DNA: TGTGCCTGGGGTGGGACGATCGGCGGGGGGGACAATGAGCAGTTCTTC
CDR3 protein: CAWGGTIGGGDNEQFF

J gene: TRBJ2-5
D gene: TRBD2
clone size: .
V gene: TRBV13
CDR3 DNA: TGTGCCAGCAGCTTAAGGCTAGCGGGGGAGACCCAGTACTTC
CDR3 protein: CASSLRLAGETQYF

J gene: TRBJ1-3
D gene: TRBD1
clone size: .
V gene: TRBV7-2
CDR3 DNA: TGTGCCAGCAGCTTTGACAGGGGGGCTGGAAACACCATATATTTT
CDR3 protein: CASSFDRGAGNTIYF

J gene: TRBJ1-4
D gene: TRBD1
clone size: .
V gene: TRBV10-3
CDR3 DNA: TGTGCCATCAGTGCGGACAGGGGTTATGAAAAACTGTTTTTT
CDR3 protein: CAISADRGYEKLFF

J gene: TRBJ1-2
D gene: TRBD1
clone size: .
V gene: TRBV19
CDR3 DNA: TGTGCCAGTAGTGGGGGGACAGGAGTTCAGTATGGCTACACCTTC
CDR3 protein: CASSGGTGVQYGYTF

J gene: TRBJ1-2
D gene: .
clone size: .
V gene: TRBV7-3
CDR3 DNA: TGTGCCAGCAGCCAAGGAGGAGGTGGCGGCTACACCTTC
CDR3 protein: CASSQGGGGGYTF

J gene: TRBJ2-7
D gene: .
clone size: .
V gene: TRBV9
CDR3 DNA: TGTGCCAGCAGTGGGGGGGGGCAAGAGCAGTACTTC
CDR3 protein: CASSGGGQEQYF

J gene: TRBJ2-5
D gene: TRBD2
clone size: .
V gene: TRBV7-2
CDR3 DNA: TGTGCCAGCAGCTGGGGGACTAGCGGGGGGGGTATTCGGGAGACCCAGTACTTC
CDR3 protein: CASSWGTSGGGIRETQYF

J gene: TRBJ2-5
D gene: .
clone size: .
V gene: TRBV6-5
CDR3 DNA: TGTGCCAGCAGTCTATTCGAGACCCAGTACTTC
CDR3 protein: CASSLFETQYF

J gene: TRBJ2-3
D gene: TRBD2
clone size: .
V gene: TRBV29-1
CDR3 DNA: TGCAGCGCAGCCTCTAGCGGGGCTGTTACGCAGTATTTT
CDR3 protein: CSAASSGAVTQYF

J gene: TRBJ1-5
D gene: TRBD1
clone size: .
V gene: TRBV30
CDR3 DNA: TGTGCCTGGGGCTTCGGGACAGGGGATAGCAATCAGCCCCAGCATTTT
CDR3 protein: CAWGFGTGDSNQPQHF

J gene: TRBJ2-7
D gene: .
clone size: few
V gene: TRBV10-3
CDR3 DNA: TGTGCCATCAGTGAACTGGACGAGCAGTACTTC
CDR3 protein: CAISELDEQYF

J gene: TRBJ2-3
D gene: TRBD1
clone size: .
V gene: TRBV6-6
CDR3 DNA: TGTGCCAGCAGTCCCCGGGACAGGGGAACAGATACGCAGTATTTT
CDR3 protein: CASSPRDRGTDTQYF

J gene: TRBJ2-1
D gene: .
clone size: .
V gene: TRBV19
CDR3 DNA: TGTGCCAGCGCTTGGGGGGTAGGATACAATGAGCAGTTCTTC
CDR3 protein: CASAWGVGYNEQFF

J gene: TRBJ2-3
D gene: .
clone size: .
V gene: TRBV15
CDR3 DNA: TGTGCCACCAGCGAGATATCGTATACGCAGTATTTT
CDR3 protein: CATSEISYTQYF

J gene: TRBJ2-5
D gene: TRBD2
clone size: .
V gene: TRBV6-6
CDR3 DNA: TGTGCCAGCAGACGAAGCGGGGGGGCCTTAGAGACCCAGTACTTC
CDR3 protein: CASRRSGGALETQYF

J gene: TRBJ2-1
D gene: .
clone size: few
V gene: TRBV15
CDR3 DNA: TGTGCCACCAGCAGAGATTCCGCCCAGGGAAACTCCTACAATGAGCAGTTCTTC
CDR3 protein: CATSRDSAQGNSYNEQFF

J gene: TRBJ2-7
D gene: .
clone size: .
V gene: TRBV5-1
CDR3 DNA: TGCGCCAGCAGCTCCCAGGGCTACGAGCAGTACTTC
CDR3 protein: CASSSQGYEQYF

J gene: TRBJ1-5
D gene: .
clone size: .
V gene: TRBV21-1
CDR3 DNA: TGTGCCAGCAGCACGGGGGAGGACAGGGGTGATCAGCCCCAGCATTTT
CDR3 protein: CASSTGEDRGDQPQHF

J gene: TRBJ1-1
D gene: TRBD1
clone size: .
V gene: TRBV4-1
CDR3 DNA: TGCGCCAGCAGCCAAGTAACAGGGGGAAGGACTGAAGCTTTCTTT
CDR3 protein: CASSQVTGGRTEAFF